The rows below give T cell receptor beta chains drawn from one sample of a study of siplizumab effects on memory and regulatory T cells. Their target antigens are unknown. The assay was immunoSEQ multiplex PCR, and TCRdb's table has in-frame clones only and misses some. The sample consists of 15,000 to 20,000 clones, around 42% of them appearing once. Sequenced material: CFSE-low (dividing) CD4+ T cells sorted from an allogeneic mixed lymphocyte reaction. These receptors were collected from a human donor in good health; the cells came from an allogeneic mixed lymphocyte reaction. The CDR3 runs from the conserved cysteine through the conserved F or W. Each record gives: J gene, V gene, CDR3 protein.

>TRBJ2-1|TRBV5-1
CASSFLAGVNNEQFF
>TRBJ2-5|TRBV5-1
CASSGSEQETQYF
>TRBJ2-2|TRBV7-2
CASSSWNTGELFF
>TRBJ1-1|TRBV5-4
CASSPARGPTEAFF
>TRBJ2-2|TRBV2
CASTVFTGELFF
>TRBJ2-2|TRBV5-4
CASSLDPGGNTGELFF
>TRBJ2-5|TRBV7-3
CASSRWGEPYQETQYF
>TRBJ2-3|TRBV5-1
CASSSGGATDTQYF
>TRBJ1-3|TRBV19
CASSMRQESSGNTIYF
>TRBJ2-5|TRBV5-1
CASSLGQGLIQETQYF
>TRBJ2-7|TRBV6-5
CASSPTWGSEYF
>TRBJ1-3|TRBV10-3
CAISDSPDTIYF
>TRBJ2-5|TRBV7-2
CASSPELLAGGRETQYF
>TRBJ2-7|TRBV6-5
CAISDPEKQYF
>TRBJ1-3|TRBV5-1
CASRPGTEGNTIYF
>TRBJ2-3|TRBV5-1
CASSAQGTDTQYF
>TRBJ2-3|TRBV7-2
CASSLSGGRDTQYF
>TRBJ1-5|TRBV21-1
CASSRNRGPGNQPQHF
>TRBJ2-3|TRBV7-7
CASSLGLAGNTDTQYF
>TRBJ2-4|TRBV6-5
CASNWPTGAKNIQYF
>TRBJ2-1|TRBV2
CASREDRGRHNEQFF
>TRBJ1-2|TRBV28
CASSTTTGSGGYTF
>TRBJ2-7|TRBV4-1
CASSQRQGAYEQYF
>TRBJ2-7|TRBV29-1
CSVEDVRANEQYF
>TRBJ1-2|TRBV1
CTSRSGVPYGYTF
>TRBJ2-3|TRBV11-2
CASSLYEEDRLNTDTQYF
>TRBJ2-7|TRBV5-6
CASSIVPGQGGEQYF
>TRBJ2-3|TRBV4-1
CASSQDPAGDTQYF
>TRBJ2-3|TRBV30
CAWSVGASLAGYTQYF
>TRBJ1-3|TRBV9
CASSVESGNTIYF
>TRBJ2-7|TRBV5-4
CASSSPTGSRYEQYF
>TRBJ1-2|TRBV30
CAWSVTFSSYGYTF
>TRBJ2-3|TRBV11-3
CASSQGRGTDTQYF
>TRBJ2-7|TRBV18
CASSPGTGGHEQYF
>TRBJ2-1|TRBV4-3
CASSQVAGYNEQFF
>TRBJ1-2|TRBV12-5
CASGRDRIYYGYTF
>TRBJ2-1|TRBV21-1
CASSKKGIHRLAGVRTNEQFF
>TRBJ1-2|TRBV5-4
CASSIGTDYGYTF
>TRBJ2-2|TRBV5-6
CASSLAPTGGELFF
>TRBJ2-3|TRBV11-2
CASSFNRGVADTQYF
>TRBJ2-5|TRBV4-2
CASSPLGIAGNQETQYF
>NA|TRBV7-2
CASSLPWGGSSYEQYF
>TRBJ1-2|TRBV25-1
CASSEEGYTF
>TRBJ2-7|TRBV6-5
CASSYARDSSYEQYF
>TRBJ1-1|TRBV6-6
CASRNSRGNTEAFF
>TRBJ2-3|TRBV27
CASSLSTDTQYF
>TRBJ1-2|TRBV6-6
CASSWTAANYGYTF
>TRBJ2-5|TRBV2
CASSRETQYF
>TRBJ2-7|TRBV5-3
CASSRTGSPYEQYF
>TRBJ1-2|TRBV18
CASSPATGGFGYGYTF